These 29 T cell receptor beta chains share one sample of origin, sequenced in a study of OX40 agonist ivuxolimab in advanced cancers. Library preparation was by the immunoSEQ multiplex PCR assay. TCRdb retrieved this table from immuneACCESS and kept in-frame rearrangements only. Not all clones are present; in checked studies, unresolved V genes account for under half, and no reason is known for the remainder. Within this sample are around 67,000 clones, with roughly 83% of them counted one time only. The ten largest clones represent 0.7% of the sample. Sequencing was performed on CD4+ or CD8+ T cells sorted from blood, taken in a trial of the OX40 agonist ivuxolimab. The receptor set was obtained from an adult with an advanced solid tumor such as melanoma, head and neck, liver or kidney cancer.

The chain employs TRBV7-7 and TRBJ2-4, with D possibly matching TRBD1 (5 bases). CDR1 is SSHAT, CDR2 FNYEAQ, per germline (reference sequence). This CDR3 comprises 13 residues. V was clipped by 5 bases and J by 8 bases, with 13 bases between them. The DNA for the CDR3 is TGTGCCAGCAGCCTGGCCGAAGGGGACATTCAGTACTTC. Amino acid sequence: CASSLAEGDIQYF. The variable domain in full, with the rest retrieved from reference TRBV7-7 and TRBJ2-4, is GAGVSQSPRYKVTKRGQDVTLRCDPISSHATLYWYQQALGQGPEFLTYFNYEAQPDKSGLPSDRFSAERPEGSISTLTIQRTEQRDSAMYRCASSLAEGDIQYFGAGTRLSVL.

CDR3 sequence: CAWTLLYGYTF. The CDR3, as DNA: TGTGCCTGGACCCTTCTCTATGGCTACACCTTC. The gene calls are TRBV30 and TRBJ1-2; D remains unclear. With 4 bases removed from V and 4 bases from J, the gap between germline ends came to 7 bases. Germline lookup yields CDR1 GTSNPN and CDR2 SVGIG (reference sequence). The CDR3 is 11 residues long.

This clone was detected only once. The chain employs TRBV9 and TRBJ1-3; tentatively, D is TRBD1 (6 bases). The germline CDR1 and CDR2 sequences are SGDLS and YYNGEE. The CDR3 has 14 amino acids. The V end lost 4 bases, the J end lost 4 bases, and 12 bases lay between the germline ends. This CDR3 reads CASSPPGAGNTIYF. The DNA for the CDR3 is TGTGCCAGCAGCCCCCCAGGGGCAGGAAACACCATATATTTT.

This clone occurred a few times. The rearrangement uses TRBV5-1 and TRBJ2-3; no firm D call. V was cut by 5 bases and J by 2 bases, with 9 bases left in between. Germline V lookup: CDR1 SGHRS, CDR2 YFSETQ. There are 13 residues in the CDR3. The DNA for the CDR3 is TGCGCCAGCAGTCCGACCAACACAGATACGCAGTATTTT. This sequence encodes CASSPTNTDTQYF.

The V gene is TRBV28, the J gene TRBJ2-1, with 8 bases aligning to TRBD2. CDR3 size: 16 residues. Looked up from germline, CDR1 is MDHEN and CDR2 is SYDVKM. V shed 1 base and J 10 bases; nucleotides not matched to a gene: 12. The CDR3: CASSLLGTRSSREQFF. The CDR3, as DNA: TGTGCCAGCAGTTTATTAGGGACTAGGAGTTCCAGGGAGCAGTTCTTC.

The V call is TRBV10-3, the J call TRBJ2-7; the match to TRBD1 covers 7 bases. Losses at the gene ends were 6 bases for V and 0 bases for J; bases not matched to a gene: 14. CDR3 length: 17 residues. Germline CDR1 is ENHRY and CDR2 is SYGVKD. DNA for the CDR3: TGTGCCATCAGGCCAGGACAGGCAAGTGGGTCCTCCTACGAGCAGTACTTC. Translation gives CAIRPGQASGSSYEQYF.

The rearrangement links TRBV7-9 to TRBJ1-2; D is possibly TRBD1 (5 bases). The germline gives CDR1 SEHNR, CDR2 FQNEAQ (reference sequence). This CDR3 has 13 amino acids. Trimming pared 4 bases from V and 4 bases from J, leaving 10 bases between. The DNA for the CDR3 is TGTGCCAGCAGCTCCGCCGGGGCCTATGGCTACACCTTC. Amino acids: CASSSAGAYGYTF.

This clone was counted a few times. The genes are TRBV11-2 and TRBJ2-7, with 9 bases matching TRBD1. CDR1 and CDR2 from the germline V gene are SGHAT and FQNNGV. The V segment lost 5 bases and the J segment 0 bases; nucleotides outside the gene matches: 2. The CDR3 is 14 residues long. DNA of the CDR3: TGTGCCAGCAGCCTGGACAGGGGCTCCTACGAGCAGTACTTC. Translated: CASSLDRGSYEQYF.

The CDR3 sequence is CANPGQGALFNQPQHF. CDR3 nucleotide sequence: TGCGCCAACCCGGGACAGGGGGCCCTATTCAATCAGCCCCAGCATTTT. The chain employs TRBV10-1 and TRBJ1-5; 12 bases fit TRBD1. With V trimmed by 10 bases and J by 3 bases, 10 bases remained unmatched. CDR1 is WNHNN, CDR2 SYGVQD, per germline (reference sequence). The CDR3 spans 16 residues.

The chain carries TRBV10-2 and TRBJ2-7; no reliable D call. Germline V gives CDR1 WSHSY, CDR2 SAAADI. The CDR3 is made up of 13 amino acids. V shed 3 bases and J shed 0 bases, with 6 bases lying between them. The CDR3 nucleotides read TGCGCCAGCAGTGATAGGAGCTCCTACGAGCAGTACTTC. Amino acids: CASSDRSSYEQYF.

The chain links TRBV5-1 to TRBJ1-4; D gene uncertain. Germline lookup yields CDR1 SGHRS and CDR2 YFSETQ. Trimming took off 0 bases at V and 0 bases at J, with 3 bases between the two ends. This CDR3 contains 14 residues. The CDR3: CASSLDPTNEKLFF. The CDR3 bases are TGCGCCAGCAGCTTGGACCCAACTAATGAAAAACTGTTTTTT.

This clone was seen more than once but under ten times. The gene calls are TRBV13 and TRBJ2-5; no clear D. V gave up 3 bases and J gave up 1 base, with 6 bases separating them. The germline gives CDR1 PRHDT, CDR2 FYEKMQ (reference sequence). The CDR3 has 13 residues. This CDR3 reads CASSLSPQETQYF. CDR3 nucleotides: TGTGCCAGCAGCTTGAGCCCCCAAGAGACCCAGTACTTC.

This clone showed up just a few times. Here the CDR3 reads CASRLLNTIYF. The DNA of the CDR3 is TGTGCCAGCAGACTTTTAAACACCATATATTTT. This chain connects TRBV19 to TRBJ1-3; D is uncertain. The V end was cut by 9 bases, the J end by 6 bases, with 9 bases between. The germline gives CDR1 LNHDA, CDR2 SQIVND (reference sequence). The CDR3 is 11 amino acids.

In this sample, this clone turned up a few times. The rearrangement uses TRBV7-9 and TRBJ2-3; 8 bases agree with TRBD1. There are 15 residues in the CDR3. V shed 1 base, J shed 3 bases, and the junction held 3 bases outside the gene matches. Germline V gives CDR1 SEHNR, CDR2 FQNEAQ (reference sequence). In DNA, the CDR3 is TGTGCCAGCAGCTTAGGGTACAGGGGGACAGATACGCAGTATTTT. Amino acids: CASSLGYRGTDTQYF.

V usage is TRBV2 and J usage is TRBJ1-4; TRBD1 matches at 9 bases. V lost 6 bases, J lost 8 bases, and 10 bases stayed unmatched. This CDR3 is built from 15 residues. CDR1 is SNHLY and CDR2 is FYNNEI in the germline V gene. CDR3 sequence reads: CASSLPGTGPEKLFF. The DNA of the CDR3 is TGTGCCAGCAGCCTACCCGGGACAGGGCCGGAAAAACTGTTTTTT. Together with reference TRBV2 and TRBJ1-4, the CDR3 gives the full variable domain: EPEVTQTPSHQVTQMGQEVILRCVPISNHLYFYWYRQILGQKVEFLVSFYNNEISEKSEIFDDQFSVERPDGSNFTLKIRSTKLEDSAMYFCASSLPGTGPEKLFFGSGTQLSVL.

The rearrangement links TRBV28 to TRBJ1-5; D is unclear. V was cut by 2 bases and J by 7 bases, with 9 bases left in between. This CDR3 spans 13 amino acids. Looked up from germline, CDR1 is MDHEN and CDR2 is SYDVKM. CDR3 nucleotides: TGTGCCAGCAGTTTAATGAGCGGCCAGCCCCAGCATTTT. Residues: CASSLMSGQPQHF.

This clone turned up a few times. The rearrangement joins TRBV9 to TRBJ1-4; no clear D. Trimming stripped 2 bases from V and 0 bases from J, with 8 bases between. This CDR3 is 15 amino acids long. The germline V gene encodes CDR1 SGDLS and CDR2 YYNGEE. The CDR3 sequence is CASSVGATTNEKLFF. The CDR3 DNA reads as TGTGCCAGCAGCGTTGGAGCTACAACTAATGAAAAACTGTTTTTT.

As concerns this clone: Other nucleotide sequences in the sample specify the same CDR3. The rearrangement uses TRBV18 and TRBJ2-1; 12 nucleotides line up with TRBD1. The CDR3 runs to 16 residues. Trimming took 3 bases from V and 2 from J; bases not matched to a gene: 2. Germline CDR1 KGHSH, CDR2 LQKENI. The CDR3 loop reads CASSPGTGGTYNEQFF. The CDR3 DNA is TGTGCCAGCTCACCCGGGACAGGGGGCACCTACAATGAGCAGTTCTTC.

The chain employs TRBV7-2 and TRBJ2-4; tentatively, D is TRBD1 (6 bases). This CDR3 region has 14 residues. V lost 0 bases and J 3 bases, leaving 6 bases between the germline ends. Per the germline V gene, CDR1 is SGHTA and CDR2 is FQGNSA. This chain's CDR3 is CASSLADSKNIQYF. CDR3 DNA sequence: TGTGCCAGCAGCTTAGCGGACAGCAAAAACATTCAGTACTTC.

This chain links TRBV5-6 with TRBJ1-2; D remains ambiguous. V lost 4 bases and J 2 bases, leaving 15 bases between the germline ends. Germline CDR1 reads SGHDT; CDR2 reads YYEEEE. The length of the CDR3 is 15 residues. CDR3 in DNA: TGTGCCAGCAGCCCTAATATGGACGGGAACTATGGCTACACCTTC. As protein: CASSPNMDGNYGYTF.

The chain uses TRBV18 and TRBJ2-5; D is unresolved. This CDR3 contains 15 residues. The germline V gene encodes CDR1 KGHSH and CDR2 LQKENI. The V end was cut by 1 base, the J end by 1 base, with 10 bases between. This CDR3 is CASSPRVAVQETQYF. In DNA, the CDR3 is TGTGCCAGCTCACCACGGGTCGCAGTCCAAGAGACCCAGTACTTC.

CDR3 DNA: TGCGCCAGCAGCCCCGGCCTAGCGGATTACAATGAGCAGTTCTTC. Translated, it gives CASSPGLADYNEQFF. This rearrangement joins TRBV5-1 to TRBJ2-1; TRBD2 agrees at 7 bases. Germline CDR1 is SGHRS and CDR2 is YFSETQ. V lost 4 bases, J lost 4 bases, and 8 bases stayed unmatched. The CDR3 runs to 15 residues.

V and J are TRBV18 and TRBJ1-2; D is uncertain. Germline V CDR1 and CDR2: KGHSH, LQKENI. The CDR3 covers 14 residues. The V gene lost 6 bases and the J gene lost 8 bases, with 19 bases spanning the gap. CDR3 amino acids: CASSYVAADSGYTF. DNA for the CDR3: TGTGCCAGCTCCTACGTGGCAGCTGATTCAGGCTACACCTTC.

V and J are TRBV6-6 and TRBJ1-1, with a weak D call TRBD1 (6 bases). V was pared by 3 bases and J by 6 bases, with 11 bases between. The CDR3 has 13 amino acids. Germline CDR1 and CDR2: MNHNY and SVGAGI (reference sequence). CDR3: CASSYSDRPEAFF. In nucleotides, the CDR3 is TGTGCCAGCAGTTATTCTGACAGGCCTGAAGCTTTCTTT.

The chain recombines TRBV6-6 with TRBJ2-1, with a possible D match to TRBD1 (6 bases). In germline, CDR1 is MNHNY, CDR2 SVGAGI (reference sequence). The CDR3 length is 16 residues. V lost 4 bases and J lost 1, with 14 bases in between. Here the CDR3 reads CASSWGPAASYNEQFF. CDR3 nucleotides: TGTGCCAGCAGTTGGGGGCCGGCAGCGTCCTACAATGAGCAGTTCTTC.

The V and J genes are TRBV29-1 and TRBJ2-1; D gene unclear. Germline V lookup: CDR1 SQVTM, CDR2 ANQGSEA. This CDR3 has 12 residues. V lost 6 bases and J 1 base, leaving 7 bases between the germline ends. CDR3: CSVAKSYNEQFF. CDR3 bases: TGCAGCGTCGCTAAATCCTACAATGAGCAGTTCTTC.

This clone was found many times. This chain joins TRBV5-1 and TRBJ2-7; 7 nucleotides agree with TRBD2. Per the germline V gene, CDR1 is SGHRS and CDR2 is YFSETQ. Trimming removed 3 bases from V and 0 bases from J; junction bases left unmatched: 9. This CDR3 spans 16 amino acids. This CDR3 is CASSSYPSGTSYEQYF. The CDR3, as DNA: TGCGCCAGCAGCTCATACCCAAGCGGGACCTCCTACGAGCAGTACTTC.

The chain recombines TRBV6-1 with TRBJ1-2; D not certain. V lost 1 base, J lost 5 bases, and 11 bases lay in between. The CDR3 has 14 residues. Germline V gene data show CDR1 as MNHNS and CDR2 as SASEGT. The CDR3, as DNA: TGTGCCAGCAGTGAAGGGCCAGAATTTTATGGCTACACCTTC. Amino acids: CASSEGPEFYGYTF.

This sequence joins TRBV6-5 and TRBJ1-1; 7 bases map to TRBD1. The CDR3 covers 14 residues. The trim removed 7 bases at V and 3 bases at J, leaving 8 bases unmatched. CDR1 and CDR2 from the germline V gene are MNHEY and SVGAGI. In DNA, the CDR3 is TGTGCCAGCACAGTGGACAGGACTCACACTGAAGCTTTCTTT. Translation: CASTVDRTHTEAFF.